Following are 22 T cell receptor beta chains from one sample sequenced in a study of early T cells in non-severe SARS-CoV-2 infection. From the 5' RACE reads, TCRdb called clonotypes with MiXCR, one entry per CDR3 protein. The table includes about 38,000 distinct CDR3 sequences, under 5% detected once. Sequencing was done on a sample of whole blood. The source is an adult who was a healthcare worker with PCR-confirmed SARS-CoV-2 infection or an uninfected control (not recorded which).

CDR3 residues: CSASPGAGVTQYF. The DNA of the CDR3 is TGCAGTGCTTCCCCTGGAGCGGGGGTTACGCAGTATTTT. The V call is TRBV20-1, the J call TRBJ2-3, with 8 positions matching TRBD2. With 5 bases clipped from V and 8 bases from J, the junction kept 9 bases outside the gene matches. The CDR3 covers 13 residues. The germline CDR1 and CDR2 sequences are DFQATT and SNEGSKA (reference sequence).

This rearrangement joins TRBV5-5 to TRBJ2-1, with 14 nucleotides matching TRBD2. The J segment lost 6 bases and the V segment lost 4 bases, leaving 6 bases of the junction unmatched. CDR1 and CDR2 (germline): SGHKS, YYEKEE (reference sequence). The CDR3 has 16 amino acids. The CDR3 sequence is CASSRGLAGEVNEQFF. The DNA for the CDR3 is TGTGCCAGCAGCCGGGGACTAGCGGGGGAGGTCAATGAGCAGTTCTTC.

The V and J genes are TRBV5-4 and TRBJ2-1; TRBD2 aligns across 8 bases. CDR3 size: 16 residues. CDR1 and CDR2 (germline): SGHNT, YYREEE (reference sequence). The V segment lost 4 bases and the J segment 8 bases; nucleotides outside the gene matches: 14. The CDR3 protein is CASSKPGLVQADEQFF. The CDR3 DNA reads TGTGCCAGCAGCAAACCGGGACTAGTTCAGGCGGATGAGCAGTTCTTC.

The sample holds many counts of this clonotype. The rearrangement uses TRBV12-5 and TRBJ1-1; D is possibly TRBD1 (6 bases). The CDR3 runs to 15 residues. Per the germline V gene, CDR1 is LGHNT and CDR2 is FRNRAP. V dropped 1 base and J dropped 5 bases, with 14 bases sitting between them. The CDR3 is CASGLGGRGVTEAFF. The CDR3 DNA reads TGTGCTAGTGGTTTGGGGGGCAGGGGAGTTACTGAAGCTTTCTTT. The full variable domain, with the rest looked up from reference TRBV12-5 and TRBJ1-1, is DARVTQTPRHKVTEMGQEVTMRCQPILGHNTVFWYRQTMMQGLELLAYFRNRAPLDDSGMPKDRFSAEMPDATLATLKIQPSEPRDSAVYFCASGLGGRGVTEAFFGQGTRLTVV.

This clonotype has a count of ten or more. CDR3 DNA sequence: TGTGCCAGCAGCCAAGCCGACAGAGAAGCTTTCTTT. Residues: CASSQADREAFF. The chain has TRBV3-1 and TRBJ1-1, with D perhaps TRBD1 (5 bases). CDR3 size: 12 residues. Trimming cost V 1 base and J 8 bases, with 8 bases left between them. Germline assignment: CDR1 LGHDT and CDR2 YNNKEL (reference sequence).

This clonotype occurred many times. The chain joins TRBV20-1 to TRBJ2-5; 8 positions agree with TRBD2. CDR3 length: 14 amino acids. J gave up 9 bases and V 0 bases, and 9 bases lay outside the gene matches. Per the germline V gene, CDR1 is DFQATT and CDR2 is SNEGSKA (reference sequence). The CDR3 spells CSAREGAAGDSQYF. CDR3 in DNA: TGCAGTGCTAGAGAAGGGGCAGCGGGGGACTCCCAGTACTTC.

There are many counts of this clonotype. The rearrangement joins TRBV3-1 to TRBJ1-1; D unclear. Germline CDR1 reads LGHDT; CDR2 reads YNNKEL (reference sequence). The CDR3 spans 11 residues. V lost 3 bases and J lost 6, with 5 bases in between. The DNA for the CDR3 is TGTGCCAGCAGCCAGGGATCTGAAGCTTTCTTT. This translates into CASSQGSEAFF.

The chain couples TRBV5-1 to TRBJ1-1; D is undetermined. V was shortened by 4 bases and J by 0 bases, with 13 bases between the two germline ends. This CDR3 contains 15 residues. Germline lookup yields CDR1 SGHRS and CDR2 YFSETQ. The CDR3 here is CASSQSTLMNTEAFF. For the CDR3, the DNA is TGCGCCAGCAGCCAGTCGACATTAATGAACACTGAAGCTTTCTTT.

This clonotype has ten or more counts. The CDR3 protein is CSASRDSLFTDTQYF. As DNA, the CDR3 is TGCAGTGCAAGCCGGGACTCCCTCTTCACAGATACGCAGTATTTT. V and J are TRBV20-1 and TRBJ2-3; TRBD2 is a possible D gene (6 bases). Looked up from germline, CDR1 is DFQATT and CDR2 is SNEGSKA (reference sequence). V was shortened by 6 bases and J by 2 bases, with 18 bases between the two germline ends. CDR3 length equals 15 residues.

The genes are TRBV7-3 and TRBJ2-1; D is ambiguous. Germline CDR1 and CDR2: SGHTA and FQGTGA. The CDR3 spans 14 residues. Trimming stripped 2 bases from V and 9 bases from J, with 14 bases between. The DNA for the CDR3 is TGTGCCAGCAGCTTATCAGGCAAAATGGGTGAGCAGTTCTTC. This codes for CASSLSGKMGEQFF.

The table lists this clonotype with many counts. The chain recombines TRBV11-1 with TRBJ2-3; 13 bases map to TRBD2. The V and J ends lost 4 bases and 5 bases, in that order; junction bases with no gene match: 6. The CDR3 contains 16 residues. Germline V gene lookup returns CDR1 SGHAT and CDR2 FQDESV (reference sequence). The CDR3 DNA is TGTGCCAGCAGCTCGGATCGACTAGCGGGGGGAGATACGCAGTATTTT. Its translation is CASSSDRLAGGDTQYF.

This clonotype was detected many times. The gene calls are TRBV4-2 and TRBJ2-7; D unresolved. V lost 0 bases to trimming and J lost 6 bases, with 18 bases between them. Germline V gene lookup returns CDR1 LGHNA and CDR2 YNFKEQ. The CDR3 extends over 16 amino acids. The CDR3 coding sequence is TGTGCCAGCAGCCAAGAATTGGGTTCATCCCGAGGCGAGCAGTACTTC. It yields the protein CASSQELGSSRGEQYF.

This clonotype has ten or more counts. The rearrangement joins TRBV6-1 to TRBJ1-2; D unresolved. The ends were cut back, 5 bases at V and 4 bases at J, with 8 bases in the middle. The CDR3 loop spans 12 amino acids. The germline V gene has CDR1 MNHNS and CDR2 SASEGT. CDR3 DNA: TGTGCCAGCAGTTACCAGTTCTATGGCTACACCTTC. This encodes CASSYQFYGYTF.

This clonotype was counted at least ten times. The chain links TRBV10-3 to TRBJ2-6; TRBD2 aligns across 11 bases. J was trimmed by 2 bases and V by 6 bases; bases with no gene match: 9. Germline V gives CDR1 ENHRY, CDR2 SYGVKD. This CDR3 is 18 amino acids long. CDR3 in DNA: TGTGCCATCAGCCAGACTAGCGGGGAAACCCCTGGGGCCAACGTCCTGACTTTC. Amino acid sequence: CAISQTSGETPGANVLTF.

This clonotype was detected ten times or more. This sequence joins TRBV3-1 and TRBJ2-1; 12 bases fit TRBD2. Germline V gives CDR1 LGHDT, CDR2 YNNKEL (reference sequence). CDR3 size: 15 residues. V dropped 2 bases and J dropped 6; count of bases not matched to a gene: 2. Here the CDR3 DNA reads TGTGCCAGCAGCCAAACTAGCGGGGGGATCAATGAGCAGTTCTTC. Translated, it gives CASSQTSGGINEQFF.

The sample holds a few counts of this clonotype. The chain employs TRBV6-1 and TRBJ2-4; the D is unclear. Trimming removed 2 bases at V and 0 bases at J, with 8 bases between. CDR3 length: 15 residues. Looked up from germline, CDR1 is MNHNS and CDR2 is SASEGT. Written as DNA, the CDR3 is TGTGCCAGCAGTGAACAGAGACTAGCCAAAAACATTCAGTACTTC. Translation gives CASSEQRLAKNIQYF.

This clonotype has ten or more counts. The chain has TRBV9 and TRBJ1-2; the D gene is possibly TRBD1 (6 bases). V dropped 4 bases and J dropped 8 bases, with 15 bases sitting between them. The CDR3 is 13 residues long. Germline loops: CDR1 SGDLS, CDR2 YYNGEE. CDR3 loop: CASSPMGAQGYTF. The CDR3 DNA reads TGTGCCAGCAGCCCTATGGGGGCGCAAGGCTACACCTTC.

The DNA for the CDR3 is TGCGCCAGCAGTGAGTCAATTTTGAACACTGAAGCTTTCTTT. Amino acid sequence: CASSESILNTEAFF. The chain combines TRBV10-1 with TRBJ1-1; D is unclear. This CDR3 comprises 14 residues. Germline V CDR1 and CDR2: WNHNN, SYGVQD (reference sequence). Trimming removed 0 bases at V and 0 bases at J, with 5 bases between.

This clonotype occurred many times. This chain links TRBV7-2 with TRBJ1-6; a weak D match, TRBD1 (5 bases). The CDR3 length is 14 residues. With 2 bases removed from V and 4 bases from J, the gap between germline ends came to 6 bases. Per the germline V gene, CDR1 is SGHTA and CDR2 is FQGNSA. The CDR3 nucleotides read TGTGCCAGCAGCTTAACAGGTTATAATTCACCCCTCCACTTT. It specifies CASSLTGYNSPLHF.

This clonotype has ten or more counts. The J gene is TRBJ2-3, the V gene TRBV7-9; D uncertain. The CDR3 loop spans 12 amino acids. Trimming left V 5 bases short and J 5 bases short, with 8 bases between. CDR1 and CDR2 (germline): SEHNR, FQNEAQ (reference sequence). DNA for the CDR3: TGTGCCAGCAGCCGTACCCTAGATACGCAGTATTTT. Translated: CASSRTLDTQYF.

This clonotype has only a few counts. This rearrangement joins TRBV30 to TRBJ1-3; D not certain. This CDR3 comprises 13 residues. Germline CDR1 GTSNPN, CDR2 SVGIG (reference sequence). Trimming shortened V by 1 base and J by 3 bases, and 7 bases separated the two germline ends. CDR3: CAWSARLGNTIYF. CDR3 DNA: TGTGCCTGGAGTGCGCGGCTTGGAAACACCATATATTTT. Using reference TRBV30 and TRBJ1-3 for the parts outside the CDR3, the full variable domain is SQTIHQWPATLVQPVGSPLSLECTVEGTSNPNLYWYRQAAGRGLQLLFYSVGIGQISSEVPQNLSASRPQDRQFILSSKKLLLSDSGFYLCAWSARLGNTIYFGEGSWLTVV.

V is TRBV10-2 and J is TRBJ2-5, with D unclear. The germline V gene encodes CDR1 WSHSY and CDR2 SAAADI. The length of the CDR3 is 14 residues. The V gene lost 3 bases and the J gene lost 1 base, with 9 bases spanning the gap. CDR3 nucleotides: TGCGCCAGCAGTGAAGGTTCGCTCCAAGAGACCCAGTACTTC. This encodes CASSEGSLQETQYF.